Included here is one T cell receptor (beta chain) sequence, with context. Its target is not known. The data are from a study of cytomegalovirus exposure and HLA in healthy donors. Whole-study findings and limits: With further analysis later on, most CMV-associated TCR beta chains appeared HLA-restricted. A list of 150 to 200 TCR beta chains associated with cytomegalovirus was given.

In the PCR, 60 Vbeta and 13 Jbeta primers were used. Repertoires were generated with immunoSEQ multiplex PCR, while TCRdb's copy carries only in-frame clones and drops some. Among about 190,000 clones, about 81% were seen once, and the ten largest hold under 0.9%. Germline V lookup: CDR1 MNHEY, CDR2 SVGAGI. V dropped 5 bases and J dropped 3; count of bases not matched to a gene: 2. This CDR3 spans 13 amino acids. The sequenced sample was PBMCs. The chain is built from TRBV6-5 and TRBJ2-5; 8 positions agree with TRBD1. The receptor's source is a woman under 30 in good health and CMV-seronegative. The CDR3 bases are TGTGCCAGCAGTCTGACAGGGGAAGAGACCCAGTACTTC. It codes for CASSLTGEETQYF.